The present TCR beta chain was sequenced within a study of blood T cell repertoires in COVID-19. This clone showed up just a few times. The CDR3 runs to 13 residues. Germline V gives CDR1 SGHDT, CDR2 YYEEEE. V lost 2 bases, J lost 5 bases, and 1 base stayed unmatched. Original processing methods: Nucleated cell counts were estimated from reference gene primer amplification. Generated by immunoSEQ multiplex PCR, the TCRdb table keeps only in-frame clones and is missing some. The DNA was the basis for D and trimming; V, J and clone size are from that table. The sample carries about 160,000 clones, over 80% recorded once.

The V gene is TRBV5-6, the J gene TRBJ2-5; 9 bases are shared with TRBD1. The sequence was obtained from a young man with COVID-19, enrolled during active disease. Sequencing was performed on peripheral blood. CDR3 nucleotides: TGTGCCAGCAGCTTCGGGACAGGGGAGACCCAGTACTTC. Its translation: CASSFGTGETQYF.